Sequencing of this T cell receptor beta chain was carried out in a study of T cell responses to AZD1222 COVID-19 vaccine. V trimming: 0 bases; J trimming: 3 bases; junction bases outside the gene matches: 5. Per the germline V gene, CDR1 is GTSNPN and CDR2 is SVGIG (reference sequence). The CDR3 consists of 16 residues. Remarks on this clone: The target antigen is unknown.

Study-level results: As reported, nearly half of all spike-specific TCRs target variant regions that are unmutated.

The repertoire was sequenced with immunoSEQ multiplex PCR; TCRdb's copy has only in-frame clones and lacks some. This table holds roughly 130,000 clones, 75% to 95% found once. The V gene is TRBV30, the J gene TRBJ2-1; 10 nucleotides align to TRBD2. The specimen was peripheral blood, collected on day 0 of AZD1222 vaccination. This TCR derives from an adult in good health. The DNA for the CDR3 is TGTGCCTGGAGTGTATCTCGACTAGCGGGCTACAATGAGCAGTTCTTC. Residues: CAWSVSRLAGYNEQFF.